The 29 T cell receptor beta chains below all came from one sample that was sequenced in a study of PD-1 blockade in classical Hodgkin lymphoma. There was relapse after autologous stem cell transplantation in every patient, and there was variation in brentuximab vedotin exposure. TCRdb's table, derived via immunoSEQ multiplex PCR, lists solely in-frame clones and lacks some. Counted here are more than 90,000 clones, roughly 76% occurring once; the ten biggest clones make up about 16%. The sequenced sample was peripheral blood mononuclear cells (PBMCs), obtained before the second cycle of nivolumab. The receptors shown here come from a human donor with classical Hodgkin lymphoma.

V and J are TRBV14 and TRBJ2-5; the D gene could be TRBD1 or TRBD2 (6 bases each). The CDR3 is made up of 16 amino acids. Germline CDR1 is SGHDN and CDR2 is FVKESK. Trimming removed 1 base at V and 4 bases at J, with 16 bases between. Here the CDR3 reads CASSQGGRGRRETQYF. The CDR3 DNA follows: TGTGCCAGCAGCCAAGGAGGTAGGGGGAGGAGAGAGACCCAGTACTTC.

The rearrangement links TRBV10-3 to TRBJ2-7; 8 bases align to TRBD1. Germline V gives CDR1 ENHRY, CDR2 SYGVKD. The CDR3 sequence is 14 residues long. After removal of 2 bases from V and 4 bases from J, the junction contained 4 bases not matched to a gene. The CDR3 is CAISERTGTYEQYF. CDR3 in DNA: TGTGCCATCAGTGAGAGGACAGGGACATACGAGCAGTACTTC.

The V and J genes are TRBV19 and TRBJ1-4; perhaps TRBD1 as D (6 bases). This CDR3 is built from 15 residues. Germline V CDR1 and CDR2: LNHDA, SQIVND (reference sequence). Trimming cost V 1 base and J 1 base, with 7 bases left between them. In nucleotides, the CDR3 is TGTGCCAGTAGTATAGCCAGGGGAACTAATGAAAAACTGTTTTTT. It translates to CASSIARGTNEKLFF.

This sequence joins TRBV7-2 and TRBJ2-5, with unresolved D. The J call may be incorrect, as the DNA end agrees better with TRBJ2-7. This CDR3 region has 13 residues. In germline, CDR1 is SGHTA, CDR2 FQGNSA. For the CDR3, the DNA is TGTGCCAGCAGCTTAGGCGGTCCCTACGAGCAGTACTTC. Its translation is CASSLGGPYEQYF.

This clone turned up a few times. The chain employs TRBV9 and TRBJ2-3, with D maybe TRBD1 (6 bases). CDR3 length: 13 residues. The germline gives CDR1 SGDLS, CDR2 YYNGEE. The V end lost 4 bases, the J end lost 10 bases, and 16 bases lay between the germline ends. In nucleotides, the CDR3 is TGTGCCAGCAGCCCCCAGAAGGGGGATGCGCAGTATTTT. It is translated as CASSPQKGDAQYF.

This clone occurred once. This chain joins TRBV6-5 and TRBJ2-3; D remains unclear. Trimming pared 6 bases from V and 1 base from J, leaving 14 bases between. Germline V gene sequence: CDR1 MNHEY, CDR2 SVGAGI. This CDR3 has 15 residues. This CDR3 reads CASRGLGEGTDTQYF. The CDR3 DNA sequence: TGTGCCAGCAGAGGTTTGGGTGAAGGCACAGATACGCAGTATTTT.

This chain uses TRBV21-1 with TRBJ2-1; no DNA check was done on the table's D call, TRBD2. TRBV21-1 counts as a pseudogene. This CDR3 has 16 amino acids. This CDR3 is CASNGEREGSYNEQFF. The DNA of the CDR3 is TGTGCCAGCAATGGGGAGCGGGAGGGGTCCTACAATGAGCAGTTCTTC.

This clone came up once. The CDR3 region is CASSTSGRADTQYF. In nucleotides, the CDR3 is TGCGCCAGCAGCACCAGCGGGAGGGCAGATACGCAGTATTTT. The J gene is TRBJ2-3, the V gene TRBV5-1; 10 bases agree with TRBD2. Losses at the gene ends were 4 bases for V and 4 bases for J; bases not matched to a gene: 3. CDR1 is SGHRS and CDR2 is YFSETQ in the germline V gene. CDR3 length: 14 amino acids.

V is TRBV27 and J is TRBJ2-1; 9 bases line up with TRBD2. V shed 2 bases and J 4 bases; nucleotides not matched to a gene: 3. The CDR3 sequence is 15 residues long. The germline V gene encodes CDR1 MNHEY and CDR2 SMNVEV (reference sequence). The CDR3 spells CASSLQTSGYNEQFF. In DNA form, the CDR3 reads TGTGCCAGCAGTTTACAGACTAGCGGATACAATGAGCAGTTCTTC.

This chain connects TRBV7-3 to TRBJ2-1; TRBD2 matches at 8 bases. The J segment lost 7 bases and the V segment lost 4 bases, leaving 9 bases of the junction unmatched. The CDR3 has 15 amino acids. Germline-derived CDR1 and CDR2 are SGHTA and FQGTGA. DNA of the CDR3: TGTGCCAGCAGCTCCTGGGGTAGCGGGGATAATGAGCAGTTCTTC. It yields the protein CASSSWGSGDNEQFF.

The CDR3 loop reads CASSLPGQGNYGYTF. The DNA of the CDR3 is TGTGCCAGCAGTCTCCCTGGGCAGGGGAACTATGGCTACACCTTC. The V call is TRBV28, the J call TRBJ1-2; possible D gene TRBD1, 6 bases. Germline V lookup: CDR1 MDHEN, CDR2 SYDVKM. Trimming cost V 5 bases and J 2 bases, with 15 bases left between them. CDR3 length equals 15 residues.

The chain carries TRBV7-9 and TRBJ2-1; 11 nucleotides align to TRBD2. CDR1 and CDR2 (germline): SEHNR, FQNEAQ (reference sequence). With V trimmed by 4 bases and J by 4 bases, 3 bases remained unmatched. The CDR3 is made up of 15 amino acids. The CDR3 sequence: CASSSGTSGYNEQFF. CDR3 in DNA: TGTGCCAGCAGCTCCGGGACTAGCGGTTACAATGAGCAGTTCTTC.

V is TRBV10-3 and J is TRBJ1-5, with TRBD1 matching 8 bases. The V gene end was trimmed by 8 bases and the J gene end by 5 bases; junction bases not matched to a gene: 5. The CDR3 runs to 13 residues. Looked up from germline, CDR1 is ENHRY and CDR2 is SYGVKD. The CDR3 nucleotides are TGTGCCATCGGACCGGACAGGGATCAGCCCCAGCATTTT. Translation gives CAIGPDRDQPQHF.

The chain recombines TRBV9 with TRBJ2-5, with TRBD2 matching 7 bases. The germline V gene has CDR1 SGDLS and CDR2 YYNGEE. This CDR3 has 14 amino acids. The trim removed 1 base at V and 5 bases at J, leaving 5 bases unmatched. CDR3 residues: CASSVMVGGETQYF. The DNA of the CDR3 is TGTGCCAGCAGCGTAATGGTGGGAGGGGAGACCCAGTACTTC.

The gene calls are TRBV7-9 and TRBJ1-4; no reliable D call. The ends were cut back, 3 bases at V and 6 bases at J, with 11 bases in the middle. CDR3 size: 14 residues. The V gene's germline CDR1 is SEHNR and CDR2 FQNEAQ (reference sequence). The CDR3 nucleotides read TGTGCCAGCAGCTTGGCGCAGGTCGATGAAAAACTGTTTTTT. Its protein product is CASSLAQVDEKLFF.

The V gene is TRBV7-3, the J gene TRBJ2-2; D is uncertain. The V and J ends lost 1 base and 6 bases respectively, with 15 bases between them. The germline V gene encodes CDR1 SGHTA and CDR2 FQGTGA. There are 16 residues in the CDR3. Written as DNA, the CDR3 is TGTGCCAGCAGCTTAAACGGGCCTAAGGTGGCCGGGGAGCTGTTTTTT. As protein: CASSLNGPKVAGELFF.

The table lists this clone with many counts. The chain couples TRBV5-6 to TRBJ2-7; D is undetermined. V lost 0 bases and J 2 bases, leaving 3 bases between the germline ends. The CDR3 has 12 amino acids. Germline V gene data show CDR1 as SGHDT and CDR2 as YYEEEE. The DNA of the CDR3 is TGTGCCAGCAGCTTGGTCCCCTACGAGCAGTACTTC. Encoded protein: CASSLVPYEQYF.

This chain connects TRBV28 to TRBJ2-5; D remains ambiguous. V was pared by 4 bases and J by 1 base, with 16 bases between. CDR3 length: 16 amino acids. Germline values: CDR1 MDHEN, CDR2 SYDVKM. DNA for the CDR3: TGTGCCAGCAGTTCACCCTCCCTGGAAGCCCAAGAGACCCAGTACTTC. Its protein is CASSSPSLEAQETQYF.

The count of this clone is one. This chain joins TRBV5-6 and TRBJ2-2, with 8 bases lining up with TRBD2. The CDR3 contains 15 residues. Germline values: CDR1 SGHDT, CDR2 YYEEEE. Losses at the gene ends were 4 bases for V and 6 bases for J; bases not matched to a gene: 8. As DNA, the CDR3 is TGTGCCAGCAGCGTTGTTCTAGCGGGCGCCGGGGAGCTGTTTTTT. Translation gives CASSVVLAGAGELFF.

This chain uses TRBV2 with TRBJ1-4; 7 bases fit TRBD1. The junction had 7 bases not matched to a gene; V was cut back by 0 bases and J by 3 bases. Per germline, CDR1 SNHLY and CDR2 FYNNEI. The CDR3 is 17 amino acids. The CDR3 region is CASSEAPTGLANEKLFF. The CDR3 DNA sequence: TGTGCCAGCAGTGAAGCGCCGACAGGGCTAGCTAATGAAAAACTGTTTTTT.

The rearrangement links TRBV14 to TRBJ1-2; no firm D call. Looked up from germline, CDR1 is SGHDN and CDR2 is FVKESK. V was pared by 5 bases and J by 7 bases, with 14 bases between. The length of the CDR3 is 13 residues. CDR3 DNA sequence: TGTGCCAGCAGCAGCCGTCAATCCCCTGGCTACACCTTC. This encodes CASSSRQSPGYTF.

This chain connects TRBV28 to TRBJ1-4; 8 bases line up with TRBD1. V lost 6 bases and J lost 4; bases outside the gene matches: 10. Germline V gene data show CDR1 as MDHEN and CDR2 as SYDVKM. The CDR3 contains 16 residues. The CDR3 nucleotides are TGTGCCAGCAGCCCCCCGGGGACAGGCCTTAATGAAAAACTGTTTTTT. It specifies CASSPPGTGLNEKLFF.

V and J are TRBV30 and TRBJ1-1, with no clear D. Trimming pared 1 base from V and 1 base from J, leaving 7 bases between. This CDR3 spans 13 amino acids. Germline V gene lookup returns CDR1 GTSNPN and CDR2 SVGIG (reference sequence). The CDR3 nucleotides read TGTGCCTGGAGTGGCGCAGAGAACACTGAAGCTTTCTTT. It is translated as CAWSGAENTEAFF.

V is TRBV27 and J is TRBJ2-7, with TRBD1 identical over 10 bases. The V segment lost 5 bases and the J segment 3 bases; nucleotides outside the gene matches: 10. Germline V gives CDR1 MNHEY, CDR2 SMNVEV (reference sequence). The CDR3 contains 16 residues. This chain's CDR3 is CASSPWPTGGNYEQYF. For the CDR3, the DNA is TGTGCCAGCAGTCCATGGCCGACAGGGGGCAACTACGAGCAGTACTTC.

The chain is built from TRBV10-3 and TRBJ1-5; tentatively, D is TRBD1 (5 bases). Trimming took off 6 bases at V and 1 base at J, with 7 bases between the two ends. CDR1 is ENHRY, CDR2 SYGVKD, per germline. The CDR3 loop spans 13 amino acids. In DNA, the CDR3 is TGTGCCATCAGCTGGGACAGCAATCAGCCCCAGCATTTT. Translated: CAISWDSNQPQHF.

This clone was recorded once. The V gene is TRBV7-6, the J gene TRBJ1-1; possible D gene TRBD1, 5 bases. Germline V lookup: CDR1 SGHVS, CDR2 FNYEAQ. The CDR3 is made up of 15 amino acids. Trimming stripped 0 bases from V and 4 bases from J, with 12 bases between. The CDR3 coding sequence is TGTGCCAGCAGCTTAGCAAGGGGTGGGGCCACTGAAGCTTTCTTT. This encodes CASSLARGGATEAFF. The variable domain in full, with the rest retrieved from reference TRBV7-6 and TRBJ1-1, is GAGVSQSPRYKVTKRGQDVALRCDPISGHVSLYWYRQALGQGPEFLTYFNYEAQQDKSGLPNDRFSAERPEGSISTLTIQRTEQRDSAMYRCASSLARGGATEAFFGQGTRLTVV.

The V gene is TRBV5-1, the J gene TRBJ2-7, with 8 nucleotides matching TRBD1. J was trimmed by 2 bases and V by 4 bases; bases with no gene match: 5. Germline V gene sequence: CDR1 SGHRS, CDR2 YFSETQ. The CDR3 is 14 amino acids. The CDR3 spells CASSVGGQAYEQYF. The CDR3 DNA follows: TGCGCCAGCAGCGTCGGGGGACAGGCCTACGAGCAGTACTTC.

V usage is TRBV20-1 and J usage is TRBJ2-1; weak D call: TRBD1 (5 bases). The germline V gene encodes CDR1 DFQATT and CDR2 SNEGSKA (reference sequence). V lost 3 bases, J lost 9 bases, and 9 bases lay in between. This CDR3 is 11 amino acids long. CDR3 region: CSARPGIEQFF. CDR3 DNA: TGCAGTGCTAGGCCAGGGATTGAGCAGTTCTTC.

This clone was recorded once. V is TRBV5-1 and J is TRBJ1-1; 9 bases are a match to TRBD1. Looked up from germline, CDR1 is SGHRS and CDR2 is YFSETQ. This CDR3 region has 14 residues. The V and J ends lost 3 bases and 5 bases, in that order; junction bases with no gene match: 5. CDR3 coding DNA: TGCGCCAGCAGCTACACAGGGGGCGGGACTGAAGCTTTCTTT. Protein: CASSYTGGGTEAFF.